This passage covers 27 T cell receptor beta chains from one sample sequenced in a study of robustness of blood B and T cell sequencing. The template for TCR beta quantification was mRNA, not genomic DNA. A 5' template-switch oligo added a universal priming site during cDNA synthesis. Each cDNA molecule was tagged by a 12-nucleotide random UMI. TCRdb re-derived calls from the PCR reads in MiXCR, one entry per CDR3 protein. The sample lists approximately 2,100 distinct CDR3 sequences, 72% occurring once. Sequenced input: peripheral blood. Source of these receptors: a human donor in good health.

The V and J genes are TRBV30 and TRBJ2-7; 8 positions agree with TRBD1. Per the germline V gene, CDR1 is GTSNPN and CDR2 is SVGIG (reference sequence). The ends lost 2 bases at V and 9 bases at J; junction bases unmatched: 12. The CDR3 has 14 amino acids. In DNA, the CDR3 is TGTGCCTGGAGTAAAATTGGACAGGGTCCCGCGCAGTACTTC. This sequence encodes CAWSKIGQGPAQYF.

This clonotype is a singleton in its sample. Here the CDR3 reads CASRGDRDYEQYF. CDR3 in DNA: TGTGCCAGCAGGGGGGACAGGGACTACGAGCAGTACTTC. The chain uses TRBV6-1 and TRBJ2-7, with 9 positions matching TRBD1. J lost 3 bases, V lost 6 bases, and 3 bases had no gene match. This CDR3 is 13 amino acids long. Germline-derived CDR1 and CDR2 are MNHNS and SASEGT.

The V and J genes are TRBV3-1 and TRBJ2-3, with TRBD1 matching 8 bases. V lost 5 bases and J lost 4; bases outside the gene matches: 8. This CDR3 contains 15 residues. CDR1 is LGHDT, CDR2 YNNKEL, per germline (reference sequence). The CDR3 protein is CASSRTDRAADTQYF. The CDR3 nucleotides read TGTGCCAGCAGCAGAACGGACAGGGCGGCAGATACGCAGTATTTT.

The genes are TRBV10-2 and TRBJ2-3; D is unresolved. Germline CDR1 WSHSY, CDR2 SAAADI. The CDR3 extends over 13 amino acids. The V end lost 8 bases, the J end lost 7 bases, and 16 bases lay between the germline ends. CDR3 DNA sequence: TGCGCCAGCGGAGCTAGTACACCACATACGCAGTATTTT. It codes for CASGASTPHTQYF.

This chain uses TRBV3-1 with TRBJ1-2; 10 nucleotides align to TRBD1. Germline trimming cut 1 base from V and 2 bases from J; bases unmatched to any gene: 1. CDR1 and CDR2 (germline): LGHDT, YNNKEL (reference sequence). The CDR3 extends over 15 amino acids. The CDR3 here is CASSQADRGNYGYTF. DNA for the CDR3: TGTGCCAGCAGCCAAGCGGACAGGGGGAACTATGGCTACACCTTC.

The V call is TRBV7-2, the J call TRBJ1-1; 9 bases map to TRBD1. Germline CDR1 is SGHTA and CDR2 is FQGNSA. Trimming cost V 2 bases and J 1 base; bases outside gene matches: 2. This CDR3 has 15 amino acids. The CDR3 loop is CASSLRTGANTEAFF. In nucleotides, the CDR3 is TGTGCCAGCAGCTTAAGGACAGGGGCGAACACTGAAGCTTTCTTT.

The V and J genes are TRBV27 and TRBJ1-5; the D gene is possibly TRBD1 (5 bases). Germline CDR1 is MNHEY and CDR2 is SMNVEV (reference sequence). Trimming left V 6 bases short and J 8 bases short, with 23 bases between. The CDR3 runs to 16 residues. CDR3 bases: TGTGCCAGCAGCCCACGGGACCCGGGCCGGGGAGAGCCCCAGCATTTT. It translates to CASSPRDPGRGEPQHF.

The J gene is TRBJ1-3, the V gene TRBV5-6; 8 positions agree with TRBD1. CDR1 and CDR2 from the germline V gene are SGHDT and YYEEEE. Losses at the gene ends were 4 bases for V and 0 bases for J; bases not matched to a gene: 6. This CDR3 is built from 16 residues. CDR3 region: CASSERGQASGNTIYF. Written as DNA, the CDR3 is TGTGCCAGCAGCGAACGGGGACAGGCCTCTGGAAACACCATATATTTT.

The chain carries TRBV4-2 and TRBJ2-1, with 9 nucleotides matching TRBD2. This CDR3 has 15 amino acids. CDR1 LGHNA and CDR2 YNFKEQ come from the germline V gene. V lost 3 bases and J lost 2; bases outside the gene matches: 2. CDR3 nucleotide sequence: TGTGCCAGCAGCCAGCGACTAGCGGCCTACAATGAGCAGTTCTTC. Translating gives CASSQRLAAYNEQFF.

The V gene is TRBV3-1, the J gene TRBJ2-5; D unclear. Trimming shortened V by 0 bases and J by 4 bases, and 0 bases separated the two germline ends. The CDR3 totals 11 residues. In germline, CDR1 is LGHDT, CDR2 YNNKEL (reference sequence). CDR3 in DNA: TGTGCCAGCAGCCAAGAAGAGACCCAGTACTTC. As protein: CASSQEETQYF.

The chain has TRBV6-5 and TRBJ2-1; D not certain. Trimming stripped 4 bases from V and 9 bases from J, with 13 bases between. CDR3 length: 13 residues. The germline gives CDR1 MNHEY, CDR2 SVGAGI. The CDR3 region has the DNA TGTGCCAGCAGTTCGACTGCTACGGCTGAGCAGTTCTTC. This gives the protein CASSSTATAEQFF.

This clonotype was seen a handful of times. This chain connects TRBV10-3 to TRBJ1-2, with TRBD1 as a possible D gene (5 bases). The CDR3 has 13 amino acids. V was trimmed by 6 bases and J by 6 bases, leaving 14 bases between them. Germline V lookup: CDR1 ENHRY, CDR2 SYGVKD. Here the CDR3 reads CAISSRETDGYTF. The CDR3 DNA reads TGTGCCATCAGCTCCCGGGAGACAGATGGCTACACCTTC.

There are a few counts of this clonotype. This chain joins TRBV29-1 and TRBJ2-7, with D possibly being TRBD1 or TRBD2 (5 bases each). V shed 0 bases and J shed 5 bases, with 14 bases lying between them. Germline loops: CDR1 SQVTM, CDR2 ANQGSEA. This CDR3 region has 14 residues. The CDR3 spells CSVEEPGSLHEQYF. CDR3 coding DNA: TGCAGCGTTGAAGAACCAGGGAGTCTTCACGAGCAGTACTTC.

The chain joins TRBV15 to TRBJ1-2; D is undetermined. Germline CDR1 and CDR2: LNHNV and YYDKDF (reference sequence). The V end lost 0 bases, the J end lost 8 bases, and 16 bases lay between the germline ends. CDR3 length: 15 residues. In DNA form, the CDR3 reads TGTGCCACCAGCAGAGATAAGGCAGTACTCGGCGGCTACACCTTC. Its translation is CATSRDKAVLGGYTF.

The genes are TRBV6-5 and TRBJ1-1; D ambiguous. Germline-derived CDR1 and CDR2 are MNHEY and SVGAGI. V was shortened by 7 bases and J by 4 bases, with 7 bases between the two germline ends. The CDR3 covers 11 residues. The CDR3 here is CASTRGTEAFF. DNA of the CDR3: TGTGCCAGCACACGGGGCACTGAAGCTTTCTTT.

The chain links TRBV27 to TRBJ2-7; D is undetermined. Between the trimmed V and J ends, which lost 2 bases and 6 bases, there was a span of 14 bases. CDR3 size: 14 residues. Germline V gives CDR1 MNHEY, CDR2 SMNVEV (reference sequence). CDR3 sequence reads: CASSLGVKYGEQYF. CDR3 DNA sequence: TGTGCCAGCAGTTTAGGGGTAAAGTATGGCGAGCAGTACTTC.

The CDR3 sequence: CSAKTGRGTEAFF. DNA of the CDR3: TGCAGCGCCAAGACAGGGAGGGGCACTGAAGCTTTCTTT. This chain links TRBV29-1 with TRBJ1-1; 7 bases are shared with TRBD1. Germline trimming cut 7 bases from V and 4 bases from J; bases unmatched to any gene: 9. This CDR3 contains 13 residues. Looked up from germline, CDR1 is SQVTM and CDR2 is ANQGSEA.

The rearrangement links TRBV29-1 to TRBJ1-2; no definite D call. V was pared by 2 bases and J by 0 bases, with 10 bases between. Germline V gene sequence: CDR1 SQVTM, CDR2 ANQGSEA. This CDR3 is built from 14 residues. CDR3 DNA sequence: TGCAGCGTTGAAAAGCAGAGTCCTAACTATGGCTACACCTTC. It is translated as CSVEKQSPNYGYTF.

This sequence joins TRBV7-2 and TRBJ1-2; D might be TRBD1 (5 bases). V lost 5 bases, J lost 3 bases, and 10 bases lay in between. CDR3 length equals 13 residues. Germline V gene lookup returns CDR1 SGHTA and CDR2 FQGNSA. Written as DNA, the CDR3 is TGTGCCAGCAGCCCGCGGGGGGACTATGGCTACACCTTC. It codes for CASSPRGDYGYTF. The full variable domain, in which reference TRBV7-2 and TRBJ1-2 provide the parts outside the CDR3, is GAGVSQSPSNKVTEKGKDVELRCDPISGHTALYWYRQSLGQGLEFLIYFQGNSAPDKSGLPSDRFSAERTGGSVSTLTIQRTQQEDSAVYLCASSPRGDYGYTFGSGTRLTVV.

This clonotype is large by share. The gene calls are TRBV5-4 and TRBJ1-1; TRBD1 might be the D (6 bases). This CDR3 has 15 amino acids. CDR1 is SGHNT and CDR2 is YYREEE in the germline V gene (reference sequence). V was shortened by 4 bases and J by 4 bases, with 17 bases between the two germline ends. The chain's CDR3 is CASSPPHREGTEAFF. The CDR3 DNA follows: TGTGCCAGCAGCCCTCCCCACAGGGAGGGCACTGAAGCTTTCTTT.

This clonotype has only a few counts. This chain connects TRBV11-3 to TRBJ1-2, with 8 positions matching TRBD1. The CDR3 runs to 17 residues. Germline CDR1 is SGHNT and CDR2 is YENEEA. V was pared by 4 bases and J by 1 base, with 11 bases of the junction left unmatched. Here the CDR3 reads CASSSQIDRGGNYGYTF. The CDR3 nucleotides read TGTGCCAGCAGCTCCCAGATAGACAGGGGAGGTAACTATGGCTACACCTTC.

This clonotype has only a few counts. The chain joins TRBV20-1 to TRBJ2-7, with a possible D match to TRBD1 (6 bases). This CDR3 is built from 10 residues. V was clipped by 6 bases and J by 9 bases, with 12 bases between them. CDR1 and CDR2 (germline): DFQATT, SNEGSKA (reference sequence). The CDR3 sequence is CSAGTSGQYF. Written as DNA, the CDR3 is TGCAGTGCCGGGACATCCGGGCAGTACTTC.

As regards this clonotype: It is unclear where the CDR3 begins or ends on the DNA, so no DNA is shown, and the CDR3 is as TCRdb lists it. This chain links TRBV5-8 with TRBJ1-4; the table assigns TRBD1, which was not confirmed against the DNA. The length of the CDR3 is 16 amino acids, counting both ends. Germline CDR1 reads SGHTS; CDR2 reads YDEGEE. CDR3: CASSLGDRRIMKNCFF.

The chain couples TRBV15 to TRBJ1-4, with TRBD1 identical over 9 bases. CDR1 is LNHNV and CDR2 is YYDKDF in the germline V gene (reference sequence). V shed 5 bases, J shed 5 bases, and the junction held 12 bases outside the gene matches. The CDR3 contains 17 residues. Here the CDR3 DNA reads TGTGCCACCAGCGGATTCACAGGGGGCGGTCTGAATGAAAAACTGTTTTTT. Translating gives CATSGFTGGGLNEKLFF.

The rearrangement uses TRBV15 and TRBJ2-2; TRBD2 is a possible D gene (6 bases). There are 15 residues in the CDR3. V was pared by 3 bases and J by 6 bases, with 14 bases between. Germline V lookup: CDR1 LNHNV, CDR2 YYDKDF (reference sequence). The CDR3 region is CATSRDLASSGELFF. The CDR3 nucleotides are TGTGCCACCAGCAGGGACCTAGCGTCGTCCGGGGAGCTGTTTTTT.

This chain links TRBV12-3 or TRBV12-4 with TRBJ1-1; D is undetermined. The CDR3 sequence is 15 residues long. Trimming removed 3 bases from V and 2 bases from J, with 13 bases in between. The CDR3 sequence: CASSLRGFSNTEAFF. CDR3 in DNA: TGTGCCAGCAGTTTGCGAGGTTTTTCAAACACTGAAGCTTTCTTT.

This clonotype appeared a few times. This sequence joins TRBV6-5 and TRBJ1-1, with TRBD1 identical over 7 bases. V lost 4 bases and J lost 5; bases outside the gene matches: 4. Germline lookup yields CDR1 MNHEY and CDR2 SVGAGI. This CDR3 contains 13 residues. For the CDR3, the DNA is TGTGCCAGCAGTTGGACAGGCAAAACTGAAGCTTTCTTT. Translating it yields CASSWTGKTEAFF.